These 26 T cell receptor beta chains were all obtained from the same sample, sequenced in a study of high-grade serous ovarian cancer treatment subgroups. Sequencing was performed with immunoSEQ multiplex PCR; in TCRdb, only in-frame clones are kept and a portion is missing. The profile shows 6,000 to 7,000 clones, around 72% of them singletons. Tumor tissue was taken before any definitive surgery or chemotherapy was given. Material: tumor tissue. Source of these receptors: a human donor with high-grade serous ovarian cancer.

The rearrangement uses TRBV28 and TRBJ2-1; D is tentatively TRBD1 or TRBD2 (5 bases each). The CDR3 has 14 amino acids. Germline CDR1 MDHEN, CDR2 SYDVKM. V dropped 1 base and J dropped 9 bases, with 13 bases sitting between them. This chain's CDR3 is CASSLLGEVGEQFF. Here the CDR3 DNA reads TGTGCCAGCAGTTTATTGGGGGAAGTCGGTGAGCAGTTCTTC.

The chain has TRBV28 and TRBJ2-5; D uncertain. Germline V CDR1 and CDR2: MDHEN, SYDVKM. CDR3 size: 14 residues. With 3 bases removed from V and 6 bases from J, the gap between germline ends came to 14 bases. The CDR3 loop is CASSLVSIAKTQYF. The CDR3 DNA follows: TGTGCCAGCAGTTTGGTTTCGATAGCAAAGACCCAGTACTTC.

The CDR3 DNA reads as TGTGCCAGCACCATAGGGGGGACAGATAATGGGGGCTACACCTTC. Encoded protein: CASTIGGTDNGGYTF. The chain recombines TRBV28 with TRBJ1-2; 7 nucleotides match TRBD1. This CDR3 has 15 residues. The germline CDR1 and CDR2 sequences are MDHEN and SYDVKM. V lost 7 bases to trimming and J lost 8 bases; unmatched junction nucleotides: 16.

This clone was seen a handful of times. The J gene is TRBJ1-2, the V gene TRBV2; a possible D gene is TRBD1 (5 bases). Germline V CDR1 and CDR2: SNHLY, FYNNEI. This CDR3 spans 14 amino acids. Trimming removed 5 bases from V and 4 bases from J, with 14 bases in between. This CDR3 is CASSPRTPIYGYTF. CDR3 DNA sequence: TGTGCCAGCAGTCCACGGACACCGATCTATGGCTACACCTTC. The complete variable domain, with remaining parts taken from reference TRBV2 and TRBJ1-2, reads EPEVTQTPSHQVTQMGQEVILRCVPISNHLYFYWYRQILGQKVEFLVSFYNNEISEKSEIFDDQFSVERPDGSNFTLKIRSTKLEDSAMYFCASSPRTPIYGYTFGSGTRLTVV.

This clone has a handful of counts. This rearrangement joins TRBV5-1 to TRBJ1-1; 8 nucleotides match TRBD1. Germline-derived CDR1 and CDR2 are SGHRS and YFSETQ. V dropped 7 bases and J dropped 7; count of bases not matched to a gene: 3. The CDR3 totals 11 residues. Written as DNA, the CDR3 is TGCGCCAGCGGACAGGGAGGTGAAGCTTTCTTT. This translates into CASGQGGEAFF.

The chain uses TRBV7-8 and TRBJ1-6; D call uncertain. The CDR3 has 12 amino acids. The germline V gene has CDR1 SGHVS and CDR2 FQNEAQ. V was pared by 4 bases and J by 11 bases, with 9 bases between. The CDR3 DNA sequence: TGTGCCAGCAGCTACCCCGGGACACCCCTCCACTTT. Protein sequence: CASSYPGTPLHF.

The chain combines TRBV28 with TRBJ1-2, with a weak D call TRBD1 (6 bases). The CDR3 length is 15 residues. The V gene lost 5 bases and the J gene lost 8 bases, with 21 bases spanning the gap. Germline V CDR1 and CDR2: MDHEN, SYDVKM. CDR3 DNA: TGTGCCAGCAGTCCGACCGCTTCGGGGGCGCGGGGCTACACCTTC. Its protein product is CASSPTASGARGYTF.

V and J are TRBV5-1 and TRBJ1-2; tentative D call: TRBD1 (6 bases). Between the trimmed V and J ends, which lost 3 bases and 4 bases, there was a span of 10 bases. This CDR3 is built from 13 residues. Germline-derived CDR1 and CDR2 are SGHRS and YFSETQ. CDR3 sequence reads: CASSYGQSYGYTF. CDR3 in DNA: TGCGCCAGCAGCTATGGACAGTCCTATGGCTACACCTTC.

The chain couples TRBV28 to TRBJ2-3, with a weak D call TRBD2 (5 bases). The germline gives CDR1 MDHEN, CDR2 SYDVKM. The CDR3 loop spans 15 amino acids. The V end lost 10 bases, the J end lost 2 bases, and 19 bases lay between the germline ends. The CDR3 loop reads CATTGPGVPTDTQYF. Written as DNA, the CDR3 is TGTGCCACAACCGGGCCCGGGGTCCCCACAGATACGCAGTATTTT.

The CDR3 sequence is CASSYSGDYEQYF. The CDR3 DNA sequence: TGTGCCAGCAGTTACTCGGGGGACTACGAGCAGTACTTC. This chain uses TRBV6-5 with TRBJ2-5; tentatively, D is TRBD1 or TRBD2 (5 bases each). The end of the DNA aligns better with TRBJ2-7, so the J call may be wrong. The CDR3 runs to 13 residues. The germline V gene has CDR1 MNHEY and CDR2 SVGAGI.

Only a few counts were recorded for this clone. The rearrangement uses TRBV5-1 and TRBJ2-1; no clear D gene. CDR3 length: 13 residues. CDR1 SGHRS and CDR2 YFSETQ come from the germline V gene. The V end lost 3 bases, the J end lost 8 bases, and 12 bases lay between the germline ends. CDR3 protein: CASSSLIQYEQFF. The CDR3 DNA follows: TGCGCCAGCAGCTCTCTCATTCAGTATGAGCAGTTCTTC. The whole variable domain, filled in from reference TRBV5-1 and TRBJ2-1, reads KAGVTQTPRYLIKTRGQQVTLSCSPISGHRSVSWYQQTPGQGLQFLFEYFSETQRNKGNFPGRFSGRQFSNSRSEMNVSTLELGDSALYLCASSSLIQYEQFFGPGTRLTVL.

A few counts support this clone. The chain is built from TRBV28 and TRBJ1-5; D not certain. CDR1 and CDR2 (germline): MDHEN, SYDVKM. CDR3 length: 15 residues. Trimming shortened V by 1 base and J by 0 bases, and 7 bases separated the two germline ends. The CDR3 coding sequence is TGTGCCAGCAGTTTATCACAATATAGCAATCAGCCCCAGCATTTT. This codes for CASSLSQYSNQPQHF.

The V and J genes are TRBV6-1 and TRBJ1-1; D may be TRBD1 (6 bases). Germline V gives CDR1 MNHNS, CDR2 SASEGT. This CDR3 is built from 15 residues. Deletions cut 5 bases from V and 4 bases from J, with 17 bases between. The CDR3: CASSLQGGPGTEAFF. The CDR3 nucleotides are TGTGCCAGCAGTTTACAGGGAGGGCCGGGCACTGAAGCTTTCTTT.

The chain joins TRBV28 to TRBJ2-3; 7 bases align to TRBD2. From germline, CDR1 is MDHEN and CDR2 SYDVKM. The CDR3 length is 14 residues. Germline trimming cut 7 bases from V and 2 bases from J; bases unmatched to any gene: 6. CDR3 DNA sequence: TGTGCCAGCAAGGAGCGGGAACCCACAGATACGCAGTATTTT. Protein product: CASKEREPTDTQYF.

This clone was seen more than once but under ten times. The chain carries TRBV7-9 and TRBJ2-2, with D possibly matching TRBD1 (5 bases). The V gene lost 6 bases and the J gene lost 0 bases, with 8 bases spanning the gap. This CDR3 spans 14 amino acids. Germline V CDR1 and CDR2: SEHNR, FQNEAQ (reference sequence). CDR3 region: CASRDTSNTGELFF. CDR3 in DNA: TGTGCCAGCAGGGACACCTCGAACACCGGGGAGCTGTTTTTT.

The CDR3 region has the DNA TGCGCCAGCAGAGAGGATCGGGGTGAGCAGTTCTTC. Amino acids: CASREDRGEQFF. The rearrangement joins TRBV5-1 to TRBJ2-1, with D possibly matching TRBD2 (5 bases). V was clipped by 5 bases and J by 9 bases, with 12 bases between them. The CDR3 contains 12 residues. Germline V lookup: CDR1 SGHRS, CDR2 YFSETQ.

In this sample, this clone turned up a few times. The V gene is TRBV5-8, the J gene TRBJ1-5; perhaps TRBD1 as D (6 bases). The ends were cut back, 3 bases at V and 5 bases at J, with 15 bases in the middle. This CDR3 has 15 residues. Germline V gene sequence: CDR1 SGHTS, CDR2 YDEGEE. Written as DNA, the CDR3 is TGTGCCAGCAGCTCCGGGGGGGCAGCCGATCAGCCCCAGCATTTT. Its protein is CASSSGGAADQPQHF.

This clone has more than one count but fewer than ten. The V and J genes are TRBV7-9 and TRBJ2-7; 8 bases line up with TRBD2. The V gene end was trimmed by 5 bases and the J gene end by 6 bases; junction bases not matched to a gene: 6. Germline CDR1 SEHNR, CDR2 FQNEAQ (reference sequence). The CDR3 totals 13 residues. CDR3 coding DNA: TGTGCCAGCAGCCCCGGGACTAGGACCGAGCAGTACTTC. As protein: CASSPGTRTEQYF.

This clone was recorded only once. An end of the junction differs from the germline gene, which may be a read error. Distinct nucleotide sequences in the sample also encode this CDR3. The chain couples TRBV29-1 to TRBJ2-7; D may be TRBD2 (6 bases). The CDR3 length is 12 residues. Germline V lookup: CDR1 SQVTM, CDR2 ANQGSEA. Written as DNA, the CDR3 is TGCAGTGTTGGTAGCGGAACCTACGAGCAGTACTTC. Protein sequence: CSVGSGTYEQYF.

The table lists this clone with a few counts. The CDR3 DNA sequence: TGTGCCAGCAGCACCCGTCCAGGGGTCCGAGAGACCCAGTACTTC. Translating gives CASSTRPGVRETQYF. The chain joins TRBV7-6 to TRBJ2-5; a possible D gene is TRBD1 (6 bases). This CDR3 is built from 15 residues. Germline V gene sequence: CDR1 SGHVS, CDR2 FNYEAQ. The V end lost 5 bases, the J end lost 4 bases, and 17 bases lay between the germline ends.

This rearrangement joins TRBV29-1 to TRBJ1-3; D remains ambiguous. Trimming removed 6 bases from V and 0 bases from J, with 9 bases in between. Germline V gives CDR1 SQVTM, CDR2 ANQGSEA. CDR3 length: 13 amino acids. Written as DNA, the CDR3 is TGCAGCGTATCGACAAGCTCTGGAAACACCATATATTTT. It yields the protein CSVSTSSGNTIYF. The full variable domain, in which reference TRBV29-1 and TRBJ1-3 provide the parts outside the CDR3, is SAVISQKPSRDICQRGTSLTIQCQVDSQVTMMFWYRQQPGQSLTLIATANQGSEATYESGFVIDKFPISRPNLTFSTLTVSNMSPEDSSIYLCSVSTSSGNTIYFGEGSWLTVV.

J is TRBJ2-7 and V is TRBV28, with 8 positions matching TRBD1. The CDR3 length is 14 residues. Germline loops: CDR1 MDHEN, CDR2 SYDVKM. J gave up 4 bases and V 4 bases, and 6 bases lay outside the gene matches. The CDR3: CASSSGTGGYEQYF. CDR3 nucleotide sequence: TGTGCCAGCAGTTCAGGTACAGGGGGTTACGAGCAGTACTTC. The full variable domain, its missing parts supplied by reference TRBV28 and TRBJ2-7, is DVKVTQSSRYLVKRTGEKVFLECVQDMDHENMFWYRQDPGLGLRLIYFSYDVKMKEKGDIPEGYSVSREKKERFSLILESASTNQTSMYLCASSSGTGGYEQYFGPGTRLTVT.

This clone was seen more than once but under ten times. The V gene is TRBV7-6, the J gene TRBJ2-7, with D possibly matching TRBD1 (5 bases). With 1 base removed from V and 6 bases from J, the gap between germline ends came to 19 bases. The CDR3 is 16 amino acids. The germline CDR1 and CDR2 sequences are SGHVS and FNYEAQ. The CDR3 bases are TGTGCCAGCAGCTTAGGTCTGGGAAGGGGCCCCTCCGAGCAGTACTTC. This codes for CASSLGLGRGPSEQYF.

The CDR3 sequence is CASSVDGTANTGELFF. CDR3 sequence (DNA): TGTGCCAGCAGCGTCGATGGGACAGCAAACACCGGGGAGCTGTTTTTT. The V and J genes are TRBV9 and TRBJ2-2; 7 nucleotides match TRBD1. The CDR3 extends over 16 amino acids. Per the germline V gene, CDR1 is SGDLS and CDR2 is YYNGEE. The trim removed 2 bases at V and 2 bases at J, leaving 6 bases unmatched.

The chain uses TRBV18 and TRBJ1-4, with 7 bases identical to TRBD1. This CDR3 has 14 amino acids. The germline CDR1 and CDR2 sequences are KGHSH and LQKENI. Trimming cost V 6 bases and J 6 bases; bases outside gene matches: 7. This CDR3 is CASSPSRGYEKLFF. DNA for the CDR3: TGTGCCAGCTCGCCAAGCAGGGGGTATGAAAAACTGTTTTTT.

The chain carries TRBV10-3 and TRBJ2-7; perhaps TRBD1 as D (5 bases). The CDR3 spans 14 residues. CDR1 and CDR2 from the germline V gene are ENHRY and SYGVKD. Trimming cost V 6 bases and J 6 bases, with 18 bases left between them. For the CDR3, the DNA is TGTGCCATCAGCGTGAACTCAGGGTCTGGCGAGCAGTACTTC. Its translation: CAISVNSGSGEQYF.